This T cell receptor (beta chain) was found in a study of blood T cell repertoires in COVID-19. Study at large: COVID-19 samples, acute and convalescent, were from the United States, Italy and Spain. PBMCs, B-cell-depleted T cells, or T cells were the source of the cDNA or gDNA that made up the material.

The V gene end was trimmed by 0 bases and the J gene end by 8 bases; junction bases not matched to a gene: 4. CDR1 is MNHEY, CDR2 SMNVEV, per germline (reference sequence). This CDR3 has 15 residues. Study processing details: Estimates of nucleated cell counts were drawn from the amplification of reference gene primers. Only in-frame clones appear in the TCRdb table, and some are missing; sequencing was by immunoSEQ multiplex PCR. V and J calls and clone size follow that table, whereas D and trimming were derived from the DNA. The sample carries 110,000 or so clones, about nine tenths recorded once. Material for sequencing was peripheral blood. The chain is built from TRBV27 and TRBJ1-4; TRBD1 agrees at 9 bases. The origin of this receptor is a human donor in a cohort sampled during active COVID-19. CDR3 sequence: CASSLSGTGLEKLFF. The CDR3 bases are TGTGCCAGCAGTTTATCTGGGACAGGGTTGGAAAAACTGTTTTTT.